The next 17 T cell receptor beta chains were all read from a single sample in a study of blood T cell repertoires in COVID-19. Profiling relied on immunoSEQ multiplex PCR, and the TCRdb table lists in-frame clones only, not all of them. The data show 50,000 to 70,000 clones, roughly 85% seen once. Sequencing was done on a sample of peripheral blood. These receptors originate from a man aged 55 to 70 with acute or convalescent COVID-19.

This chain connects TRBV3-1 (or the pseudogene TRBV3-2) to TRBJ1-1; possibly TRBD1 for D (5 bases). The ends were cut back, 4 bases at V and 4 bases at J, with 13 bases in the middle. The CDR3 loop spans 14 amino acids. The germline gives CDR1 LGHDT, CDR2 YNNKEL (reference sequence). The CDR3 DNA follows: TGTGCCAGCAGCCCAGGGTGGGGGGGCACTGAAGCTTTCTTT. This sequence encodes CASSPGWGGTEAFF.

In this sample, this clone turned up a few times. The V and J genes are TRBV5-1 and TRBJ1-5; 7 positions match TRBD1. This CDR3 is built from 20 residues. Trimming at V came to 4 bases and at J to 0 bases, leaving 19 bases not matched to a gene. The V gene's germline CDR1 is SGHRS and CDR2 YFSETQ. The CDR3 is CASSQYTDRALPYSNQPQHF. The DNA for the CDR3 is TGCGCCAGCAGCCAATACACAGACAGGGCCCTCCCATATAGCAATCAGCCCCAGCATTTT.

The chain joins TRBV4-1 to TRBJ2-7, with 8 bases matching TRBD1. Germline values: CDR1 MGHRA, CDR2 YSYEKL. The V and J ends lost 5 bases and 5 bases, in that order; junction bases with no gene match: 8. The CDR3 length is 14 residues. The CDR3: CASSSHRGINEQYF. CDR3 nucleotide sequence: TGCGCCAGCAGCTCCCACAGGGGGATCAACGAGCAGTACTTC.

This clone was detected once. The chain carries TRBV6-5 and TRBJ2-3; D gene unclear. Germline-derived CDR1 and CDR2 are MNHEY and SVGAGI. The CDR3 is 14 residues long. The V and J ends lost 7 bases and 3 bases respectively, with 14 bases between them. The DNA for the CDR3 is TGTGCCAGCACCCCTGCCGTTCGGACAGATACGCAGTATTTT. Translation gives CASTPAVRTDTQYF.

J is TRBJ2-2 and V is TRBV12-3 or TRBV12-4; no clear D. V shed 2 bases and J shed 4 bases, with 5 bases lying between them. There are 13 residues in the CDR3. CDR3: CASSLLSTGELFF. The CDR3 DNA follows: TGTGCCAGCAGTTTACTCTCCACCGGGGAGCTGTTTTTT.

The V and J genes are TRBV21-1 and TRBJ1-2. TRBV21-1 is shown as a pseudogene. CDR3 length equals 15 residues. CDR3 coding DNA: TGTGCCAGCAGCTCCCGCCGCCGCCTAATGAGTGGCTACACCTTC. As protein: CASSSRRRLMSGYTF.

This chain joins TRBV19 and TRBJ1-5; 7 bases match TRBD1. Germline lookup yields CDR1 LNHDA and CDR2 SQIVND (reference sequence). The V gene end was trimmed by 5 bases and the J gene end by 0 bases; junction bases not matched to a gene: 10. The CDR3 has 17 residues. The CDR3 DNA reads TGTGCCAGTAGTTTTCCGTGGGACAGATATAGCAATCAGCCCCAGCATTTT. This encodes CASSFPWDRYSNQPQHF.

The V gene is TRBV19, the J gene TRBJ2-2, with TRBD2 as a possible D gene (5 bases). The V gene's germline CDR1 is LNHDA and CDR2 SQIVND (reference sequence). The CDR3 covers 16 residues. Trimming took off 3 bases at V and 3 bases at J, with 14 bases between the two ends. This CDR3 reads CASSIRPSFDTGELFF. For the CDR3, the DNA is TGTGCCAGTAGTATTCGACCTAGCTTCGACACCGGGGAGCTGTTTTTT.

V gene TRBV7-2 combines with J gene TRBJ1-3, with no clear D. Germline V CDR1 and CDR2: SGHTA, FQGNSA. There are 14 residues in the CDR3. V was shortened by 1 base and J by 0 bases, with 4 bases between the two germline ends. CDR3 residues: CASSLDSSGNTIYF. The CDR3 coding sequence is TGTGCCAGCAGCTTAGACAGCTCTGGAAACACCATATATTTT. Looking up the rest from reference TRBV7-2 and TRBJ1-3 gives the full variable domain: GAGVSQSPSNKVTEKGKDVELRCDPISGHTALYWYRQSLGQGLEFLIYFQGNSAPDKSGLPSDRFSAERTGGSVSTLTIQRTQQEDSAVYLCASSLDSSGNTIYFGEGSWLTVV.

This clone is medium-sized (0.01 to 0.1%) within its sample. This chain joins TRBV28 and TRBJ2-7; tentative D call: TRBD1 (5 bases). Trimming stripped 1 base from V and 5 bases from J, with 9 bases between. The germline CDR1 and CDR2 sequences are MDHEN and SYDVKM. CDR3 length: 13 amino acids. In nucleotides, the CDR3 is TGTGCCAGCAGTTTATCGGGCAGGGACGAGCAGTACTTC. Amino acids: CASSLSGRDEQYF.

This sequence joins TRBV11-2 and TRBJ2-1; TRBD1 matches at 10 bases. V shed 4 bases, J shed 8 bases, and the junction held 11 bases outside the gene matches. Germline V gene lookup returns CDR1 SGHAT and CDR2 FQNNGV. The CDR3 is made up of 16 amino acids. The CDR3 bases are TGTGCCAGCAGCTCCTCCGGGACAGGGGTAAGAGATGAGCAGTTCTTC. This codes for CASSSSGTGVRDEQFF.

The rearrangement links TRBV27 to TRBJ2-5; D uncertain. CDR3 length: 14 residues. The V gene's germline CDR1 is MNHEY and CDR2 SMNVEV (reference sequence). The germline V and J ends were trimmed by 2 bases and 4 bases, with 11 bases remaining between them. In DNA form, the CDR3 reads TGTGCCAGCAGTTTAGACGGGTCCCGAGAGACCCAGTACTTC. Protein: CASSLDGSRETQYF.

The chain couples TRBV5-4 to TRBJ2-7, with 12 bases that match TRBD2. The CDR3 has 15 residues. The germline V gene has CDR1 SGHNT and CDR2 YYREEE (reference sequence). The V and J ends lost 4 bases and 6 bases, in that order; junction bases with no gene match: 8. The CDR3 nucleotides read TGTGCCAGCAGCCCTTCCGGGACTAGCGGGCGCGAGCAGTACTTC. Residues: CASSPSGTSGREQYF.

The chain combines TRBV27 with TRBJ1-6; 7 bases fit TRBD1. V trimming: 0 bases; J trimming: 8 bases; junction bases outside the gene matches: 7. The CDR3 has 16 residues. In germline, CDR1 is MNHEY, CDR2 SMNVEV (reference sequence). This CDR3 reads CASSLSGQRTHSPLHF. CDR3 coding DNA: TGTGCCAGCAGTTTATCGGGACAGCGAACACATTCACCCCTCCACTTT.

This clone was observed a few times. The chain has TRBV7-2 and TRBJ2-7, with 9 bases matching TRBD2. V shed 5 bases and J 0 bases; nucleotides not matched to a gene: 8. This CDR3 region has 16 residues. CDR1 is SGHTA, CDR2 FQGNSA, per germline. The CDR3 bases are TGTGCCAGCAGCCAAAGGGCTAGCGGGACCTCCTACGAGCAGTACTTC. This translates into CASSQRASGTSYEQYF. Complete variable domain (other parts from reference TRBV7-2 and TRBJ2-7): GAGVSQSPSNKVTEKGKDVELRCDPISGHTALYWYRQSLGQGLEFLIYFQGNSAPDKSGLPSDRFSAERTGGSVSTLTIQRTQQEDSAVYLCASSQRASGTSYEQYFGPGTRLTVT.

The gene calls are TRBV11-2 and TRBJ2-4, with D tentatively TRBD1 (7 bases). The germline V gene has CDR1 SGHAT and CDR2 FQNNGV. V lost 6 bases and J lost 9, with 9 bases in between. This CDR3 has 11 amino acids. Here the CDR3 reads CASSQGGIQYF. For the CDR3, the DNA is TGTGCCAGCAGTCAGGGGGGCATTCAGTACTTC.

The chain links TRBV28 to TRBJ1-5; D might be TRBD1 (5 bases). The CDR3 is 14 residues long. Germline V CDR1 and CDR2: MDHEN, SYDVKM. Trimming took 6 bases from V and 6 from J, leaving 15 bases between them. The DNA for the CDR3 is TGTGCCAGCAGGTCAATCGGGGGTAGTCAGCCCCAGCATTTT. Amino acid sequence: CASRSIGGSQPQHF. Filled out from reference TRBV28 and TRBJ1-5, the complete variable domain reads DVKVTQSSRYLVKRTGEKVFLECVQDMDHENMFWYRQDPGLGLRLIYFSYDVKMKEKGDIPEGYSVSREKKERFSLILESASTNQTSMYLCASRSIGGSQPQHFGDGTRLSIL.